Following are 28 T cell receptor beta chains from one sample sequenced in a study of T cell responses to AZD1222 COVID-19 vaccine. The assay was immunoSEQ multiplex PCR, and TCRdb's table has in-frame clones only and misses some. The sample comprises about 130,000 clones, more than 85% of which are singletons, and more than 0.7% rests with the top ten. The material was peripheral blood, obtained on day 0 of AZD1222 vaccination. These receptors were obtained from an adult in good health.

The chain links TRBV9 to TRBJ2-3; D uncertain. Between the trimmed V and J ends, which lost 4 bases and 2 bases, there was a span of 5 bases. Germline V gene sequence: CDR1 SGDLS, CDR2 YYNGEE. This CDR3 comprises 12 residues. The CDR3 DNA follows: TGTGCCAGCAGCCTTTCCACAGATACGCAGTATTTT. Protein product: CASSLSTDTQYF.

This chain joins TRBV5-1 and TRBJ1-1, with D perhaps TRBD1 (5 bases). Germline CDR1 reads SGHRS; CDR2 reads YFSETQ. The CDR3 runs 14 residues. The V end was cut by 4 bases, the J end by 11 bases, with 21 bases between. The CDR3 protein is CASSPSPGRLAAFF. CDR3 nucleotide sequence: TGCGCCAGCAGCCCCTCGCCGGGACGGCTGGCTGCTTTCTTT.

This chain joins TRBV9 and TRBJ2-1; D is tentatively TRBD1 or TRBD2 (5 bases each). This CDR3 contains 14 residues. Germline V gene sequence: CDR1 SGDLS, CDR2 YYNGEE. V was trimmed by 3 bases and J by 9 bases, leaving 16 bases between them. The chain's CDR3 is CASSARDPYGEQFF. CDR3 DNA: TGTGCCAGCAGCGCCCGGGACCCTTACGGTGAGCAGTTCTTC.

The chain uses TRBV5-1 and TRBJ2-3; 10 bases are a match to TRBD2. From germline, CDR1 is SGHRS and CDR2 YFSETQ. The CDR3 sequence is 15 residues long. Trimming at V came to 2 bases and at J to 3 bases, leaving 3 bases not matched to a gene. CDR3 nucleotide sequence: TGCGCCAGCAGCTTAGGGGGACTAGCGACAGATACGCAGTATTTT. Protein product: CASSLGGLATDTQYF.

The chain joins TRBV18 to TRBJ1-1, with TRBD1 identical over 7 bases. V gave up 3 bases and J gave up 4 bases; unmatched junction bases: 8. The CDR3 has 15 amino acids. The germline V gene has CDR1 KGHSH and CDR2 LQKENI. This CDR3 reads CASSPNTGDATEAFF. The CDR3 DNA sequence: TGTGCCAGCTCACCCAACACAGGGGATGCCACTGAAGCTTTCTTT.

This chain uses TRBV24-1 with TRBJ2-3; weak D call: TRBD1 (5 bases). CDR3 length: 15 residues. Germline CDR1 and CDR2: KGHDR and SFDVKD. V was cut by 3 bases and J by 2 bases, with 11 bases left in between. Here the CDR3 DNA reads TGTGCCACCAGTGATCATCGACAGTCCACAGATACGCAGTATTTT. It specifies CATSDHRQSTDTQYF.

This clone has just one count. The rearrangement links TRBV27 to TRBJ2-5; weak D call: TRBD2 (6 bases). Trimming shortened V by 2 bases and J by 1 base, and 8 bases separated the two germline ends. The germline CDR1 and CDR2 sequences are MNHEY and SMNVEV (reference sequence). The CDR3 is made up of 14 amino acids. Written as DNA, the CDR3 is TGTGCCAGCAGTTTACTGGGACTCCAAGAGACCCAGTACTTC. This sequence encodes CASSLLGLQETQYF.

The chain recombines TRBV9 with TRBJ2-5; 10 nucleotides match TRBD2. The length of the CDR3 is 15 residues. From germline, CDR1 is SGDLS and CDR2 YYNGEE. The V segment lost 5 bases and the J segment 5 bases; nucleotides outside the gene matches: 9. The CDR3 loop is CASSSSGGGSETQYF. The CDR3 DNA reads TGTGCCAGCAGTTCTAGCGGGGGCGGGTCGGAGACCCAGTACTTC.

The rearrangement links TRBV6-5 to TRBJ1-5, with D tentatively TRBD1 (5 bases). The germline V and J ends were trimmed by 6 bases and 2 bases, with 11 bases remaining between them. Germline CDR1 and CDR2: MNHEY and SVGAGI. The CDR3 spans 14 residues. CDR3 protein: CASRRGVGNQPQHF. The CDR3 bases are TGTGCCAGCAGACGAGGGGTTGGCAATCAGCCCCAGCATTTT.

The CDR3 nucleotides are TGTGCCAGCAGCGTCACCGGGTTCGGGGAGCTGTTTTTT. This encodes CASSVTGFGELFF. V gene TRBV9 combines with J gene TRBJ2-2; D gene uncertain. Per the germline V gene, CDR1 is SGDLS and CDR2 is YYNGEE. The CDR3 covers 13 residues. The V end lost 2 bases, the J end lost 7 bases, and 9 bases lay between the germline ends.

CDR3 bases: TGTGCCAGCAGCTTAGCGGGGCAGAGGACTGGAAACACCATATATTTT. It translates to CASSLAGQRTGNTIYF. The chain recombines TRBV11-3 with TRBJ1-3; a possible D gene is TRBD1 (5 bases). Germline V gene lookup returns CDR1 SGHNT and CDR2 YENEEA. The CDR3 totals 16 residues. Trimming took off 1 base at V and 2 bases at J, with 12 bases between the two ends.

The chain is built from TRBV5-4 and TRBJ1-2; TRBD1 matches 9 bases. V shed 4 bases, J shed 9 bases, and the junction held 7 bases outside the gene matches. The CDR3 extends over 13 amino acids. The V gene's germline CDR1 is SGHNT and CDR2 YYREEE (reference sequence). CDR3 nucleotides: TGTGCCAGCAGCGGGGGACAGGGCGTGCGCTACACCTTC. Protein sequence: CASSGGQGVRYTF.

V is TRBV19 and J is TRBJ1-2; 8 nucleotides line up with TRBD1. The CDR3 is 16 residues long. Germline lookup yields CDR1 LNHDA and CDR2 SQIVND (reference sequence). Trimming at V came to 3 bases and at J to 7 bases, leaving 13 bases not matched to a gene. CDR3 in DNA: TGTGCCAGTAGTATTAGGACAGGGATGAGAGGCCTTGGCTACACCTTC. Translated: CASSIRTGMRGLGYTF. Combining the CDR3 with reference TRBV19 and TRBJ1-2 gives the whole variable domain DGGITQSPKYLFRKEGQNVTLSCEQNLNHDAMYWYRQDPGQGLRLIYYSQIVNDFQKGDIAEGYSVSREKKESFPLTVTSAQKNPTAFYLCASSIRTGMRGLGYTFGSGTRLTVV.

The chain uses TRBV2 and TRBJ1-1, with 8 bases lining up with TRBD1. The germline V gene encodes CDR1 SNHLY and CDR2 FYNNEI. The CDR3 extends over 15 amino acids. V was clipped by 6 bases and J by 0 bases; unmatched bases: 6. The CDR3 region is CASRRDRGMNTEAFF. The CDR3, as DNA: TGTGCCAGCAGGAGAGACAGGGGAATGAACACTGAAGCTTTCTTT.

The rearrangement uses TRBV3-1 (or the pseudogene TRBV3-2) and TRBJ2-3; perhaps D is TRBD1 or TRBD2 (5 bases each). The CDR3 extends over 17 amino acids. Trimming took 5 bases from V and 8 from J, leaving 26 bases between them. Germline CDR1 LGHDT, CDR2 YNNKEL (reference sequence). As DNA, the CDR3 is TGTGCCAGCAGCAGTATCTTGGGCACGTCGGCGAGGGGTACGCAGTATTTT. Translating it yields CASSSILGTSARGTQYF.

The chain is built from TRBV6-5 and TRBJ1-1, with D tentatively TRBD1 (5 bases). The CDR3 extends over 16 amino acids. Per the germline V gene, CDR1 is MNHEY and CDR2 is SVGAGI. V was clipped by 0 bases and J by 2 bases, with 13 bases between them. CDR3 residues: CASSYSRARANTEAFF. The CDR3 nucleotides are TGTGCCAGCAGTTACTCGAGGGCCAGGGCTAACACTGAAGCTTTCTTT.

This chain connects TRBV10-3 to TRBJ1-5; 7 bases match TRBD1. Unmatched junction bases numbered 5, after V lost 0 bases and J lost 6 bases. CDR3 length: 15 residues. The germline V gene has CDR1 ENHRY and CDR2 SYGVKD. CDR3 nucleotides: TGTGCCATCAGTGAGTCGCCGCAGGGGGGTCAGCCCCAGCATTTT. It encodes CAISESPQGGQPQHF.

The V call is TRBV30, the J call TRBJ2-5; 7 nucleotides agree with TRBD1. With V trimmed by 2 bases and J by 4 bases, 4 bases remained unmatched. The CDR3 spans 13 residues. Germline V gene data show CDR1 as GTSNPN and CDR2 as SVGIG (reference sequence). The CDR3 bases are TGTGCCTGGAGTTCAGGGGGATCAGAGACCCAGTACTTC. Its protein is CAWSSGGSETQYF.

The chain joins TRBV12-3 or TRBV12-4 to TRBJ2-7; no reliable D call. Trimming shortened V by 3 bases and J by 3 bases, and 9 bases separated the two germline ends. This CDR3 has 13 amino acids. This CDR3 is CASSFGSFYEQYF. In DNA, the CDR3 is TGTGCCAGCAGTTTTGGGTCTTTCTACGAGCAGTACTTC.

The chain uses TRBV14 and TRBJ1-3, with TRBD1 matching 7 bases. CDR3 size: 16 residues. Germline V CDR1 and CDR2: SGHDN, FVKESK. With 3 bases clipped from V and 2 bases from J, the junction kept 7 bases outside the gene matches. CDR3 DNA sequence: TGTGCCAGCAGCCAGCTAGGGGGCCCGGCTGGAAACACCATATATTTT. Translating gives CASSQLGGPAGNTIYF.

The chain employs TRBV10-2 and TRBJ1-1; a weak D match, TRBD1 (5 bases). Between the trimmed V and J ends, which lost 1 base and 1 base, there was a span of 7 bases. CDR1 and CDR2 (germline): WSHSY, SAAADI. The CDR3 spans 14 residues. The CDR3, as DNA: TGCGCCAGCAGTGAGTACGGGGGGAACACTGAAGCTTTCTTT. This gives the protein CASSEYGGNTEAFF.

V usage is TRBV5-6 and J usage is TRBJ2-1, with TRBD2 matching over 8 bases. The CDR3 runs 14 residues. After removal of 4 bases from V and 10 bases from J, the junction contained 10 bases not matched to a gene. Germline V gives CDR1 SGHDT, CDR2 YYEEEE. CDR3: CASSGATSEGEQFF. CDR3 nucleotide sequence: TGTGCCAGCAGCGGAGCGACTAGCGAGGGGGAGCAGTTCTTC.

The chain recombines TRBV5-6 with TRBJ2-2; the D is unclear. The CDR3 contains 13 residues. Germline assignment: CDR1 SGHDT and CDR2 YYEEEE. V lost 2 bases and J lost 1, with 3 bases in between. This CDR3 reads CASSFGNTGELFF. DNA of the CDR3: TGTGCCAGCAGCTTTGGGAACACCGGGGAGCTGTTTTTT.

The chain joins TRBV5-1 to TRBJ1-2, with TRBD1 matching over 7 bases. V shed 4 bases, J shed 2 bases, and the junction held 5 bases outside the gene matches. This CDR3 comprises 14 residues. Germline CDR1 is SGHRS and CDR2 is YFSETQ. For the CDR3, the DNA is TGCGCCAGCAGCCCGCCGGGACAGAACTATGGCTACACCTTC. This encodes CASSPPGQNYGYTF.

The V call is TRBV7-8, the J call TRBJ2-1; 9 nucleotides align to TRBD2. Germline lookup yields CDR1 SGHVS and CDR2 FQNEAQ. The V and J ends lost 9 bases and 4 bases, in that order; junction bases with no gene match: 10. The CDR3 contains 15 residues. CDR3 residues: CASLMGGGVYNEQFF. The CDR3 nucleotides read TGTGCCAGTTTGATGGGCGGGGGGGTATACAATGAGCAGTTCTTC.

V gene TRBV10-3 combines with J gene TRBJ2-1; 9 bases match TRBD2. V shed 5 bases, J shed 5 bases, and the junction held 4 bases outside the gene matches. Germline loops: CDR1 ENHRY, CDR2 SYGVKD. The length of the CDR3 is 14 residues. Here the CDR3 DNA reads TGTGCCATCAGTAGCGGGGGGCCTGACAATGAGCAGTTCTTC. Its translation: CAISSGGPDNEQFF.

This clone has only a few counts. The CDR3 region has the DNA TGTGCCAGCAGCACCATCTCGGGGCCCCTCGAGGGCTACACCTTC. Translation: CASSTISGPLEGYTF. The V gene is TRBV2, the J gene TRBJ1-2, with D maybe TRBD1 (5 bases). V dropped 6 bases and J dropped 8 bases, with 22 bases sitting between them. Germline lookup yields CDR1 SNHLY and CDR2 FYNNEI. The CDR3 is made up of 15 amino acids.

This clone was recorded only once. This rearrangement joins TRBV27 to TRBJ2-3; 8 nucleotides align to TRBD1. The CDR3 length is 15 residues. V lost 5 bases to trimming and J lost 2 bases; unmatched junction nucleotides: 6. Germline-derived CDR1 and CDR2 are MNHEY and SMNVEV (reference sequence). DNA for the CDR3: TGTGCCAGCAGTCTAGGGACAGGAGCCACAGATACGCAGTATTTT. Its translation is CASSLGTGATDTQYF.